Shown below are 18 T cell receptor beta chains from a single sample sequenced in a study of blood T cell repertoires in COVID-19. Sequencing was performed with immunoSEQ multiplex PCR; in TCRdb, only in-frame clones are kept and a portion is missing. The data show under 45,000 clones, about nine tenths seen once. Material for sequencing was peripheral blood. These receptors were taken from a man in his sixties with active COVID-19.

The CDR3 DNA reads TGTGCCACCCGGACAGGGGCGGAAGAGACCCAGTACTTC. Translation: CATRTGAEETQYF. V is TRBV10-3 and J is TRBJ2-5, with 9 nucleotides matching TRBD1. The CDR3 is 13 residues long. J was trimmed by 3 bases and V by 10 bases; bases with no gene match: 6. Germline V gene data show CDR1 as ENHRY and CDR2 as SYGVKD.

The chain is built from TRBV7-2 and TRBJ2-3; 7 bases agree with TRBD2. Per germline, CDR1 SGHTA and CDR2 FQGNSA. Unmatched junction bases numbered 9, after V lost 1 base and J lost 2 bases. There are 17 residues in the CDR3. The CDR3, as DNA: TGTGCCAGCAGCTTAGTGGTTCGGGGAGGGATCACAGATACGCAGTATTTT. This sequence encodes CASSLVVRGGITDTQYF.

The chain recombines TRBV7-9 with TRBJ2-1; TRBD2 matches at 10 bases. The V gene end was trimmed by 4 bases and the J gene end by 3 bases; junction bases not matched to a gene: 6. There are 16 residues in the CDR3. Germline lookup yields CDR1 SEHNR and CDR2 FQNEAQ (reference sequence). The CDR3 nucleotides read TGTGCCAGCAGCTCTCTAGCGGGAGAGGTCTACAATGAGCAGTTCTTC. This codes for CASSSLAGEVYNEQFF.

V is TRBV19 and J is TRBJ2-1; 8 nucleotides match TRBD2. CDR1 LNHDA and CDR2 SQIVND come from the germline V gene (reference sequence). This CDR3 is built from 16 residues. The J segment lost 0 bases and the V segment lost 1 base, leaving 2 bases of the junction unmatched. CDR3 DNA: TGTGCCAGTAGTATAGCCGGGAGGGTCTCCTACAATGAGCAGTTCTTC. It translates to CASSIAGRVSYNEQFF.

V and J are TRBV4-3 and TRBJ1-1, with a possible D match to TRBD1 (5 bases). Looked up from germline, CDR1 is LGHNA and CDR2 is YSLEER. This CDR3 is built from 15 residues. Trimming cost V 3 bases and J 0 bases, with 11 bases left between them. The CDR3 sequence is CASSHNRQMNTEAFF. The CDR3 DNA follows: TGCGCCAGCAGCCATAATAGACAGATGAACACTGAAGCTTTCTTT.

The chain recombines TRBV10-1 with TRBJ2-3; 8 bases agree with TRBD2. Germline V CDR1 and CDR2: WNHNN, SYGVQD (reference sequence). V gave up 9 bases and J gave up 1 base; unmatched junction bases: 6. The CDR3 length is 14 residues. CDR3 region: CARVRREGTDTQYF. The DNA of the CDR3 is TGCGCCAGGGTGCGGCGGGAGGGCACAGATACGCAGTATTTT.

The chain employs TRBV3-1 (or the pseudogene TRBV3-2) and TRBJ1-4; weak D call: TRBD1 (6 bases). The germline V and J ends were trimmed by 0 bases and 4 bases, with 21 bases remaining between them. The CDR3 totals 19 residues. Germline CDR1 and CDR2: LGHDT and YNNKEL (reference sequence). CDR3 coding DNA: TGTGCCAGCAGCCAAGAAAAGTGGGACAACGATTTCCTTAATGAAAAACTGTTTTTT. This encodes CASSQEKWDNDFLNEKLFF.

V and J are TRBV3-1 (or the pseudogene TRBV3-2) and TRBJ1-2; 10 nucleotides line up with TRBD1. The germline V gene has CDR1 LGHDT and CDR2 YNNKEL (reference sequence). The ends lost 0 bases at V and 8 bases at J; junction bases unmatched: 6. This CDR3 spans 15 amino acids. The chain's CDR3 is CASSQDPTGGGGYTF. The CDR3 coding sequence is TGTGCCAGCAGCCAAGACCCGACAGGGGGCGGGGGCTACACCTTC.

The CDR3 coding sequence is TGTGCCAGCAGTTCAGCACGGGTCCCCACAGATACGCAGTATTTT. It specifies CASSSARVPTDTQYF. The V call is TRBV6-5, the J call TRBJ2-3; D uncertain. Germline V gives CDR1 MNHEY, CDR2 SVGAGI. V lost 4 bases, J lost 2 bases, and 13 bases lay in between. The CDR3 extends over 15 amino acids.

The V and J genes are TRBV6-4 and TRBJ1-2, with D possibly TRBD1 on 6 matching bases. CDR1 and CDR2 from the germline V gene are MRHNA and SNTAGT. The CDR3 runs 13 residues. V gave up 0 bases and J gave up 8 bases, with 10 bases separating them. Written as DNA, the CDR3 is TGTGCCAGCAGTGACTCGGGGGGGCAAGGCTACACCTTC. Amino acid sequence: CASSDSGGQGYTF.

The rearrangement joins TRBV7-2 to TRBJ2-1, with 11 bases matching TRBD2. J lost 7 bases, V lost 1 base, and 3 bases had no gene match. The CDR3 consists of 15 residues. The germline CDR1 and CDR2 sequences are SGHTA and FQGNSA. CDR3 region: CASSLVTSGRNEQFF. CDR3 bases: TGTGCCAGCAGCTTAGTTACTAGCGGGAGAAATGAGCAGTTCTTC. The whole variable domain, filled in from reference TRBV7-2 and TRBJ2-1, reads GAGVSQSPSNKVTEKGKDVELRCDPISGHTALYWYRQSLGQGLEFLIYFQGNSAPDKSGLPSDRFSAERTGGSVSTLTIQRTQQEDSAVYLCASSLVTSGRNEQFFGPGTRLTVL.

This chain joins TRBV7-8 and TRBJ1-2; 7 bases are shared with TRBD1. The CDR3 has 15 amino acids. Trimming at V came to 5 bases and at J to 5 bases, leaving 11 bases not matched to a gene. Germline V lookup: CDR1 SGHVS, CDR2 FQNEAQ. This CDR3 is CASSRDSLYGYGYTF. The CDR3 DNA reads TGTGCCAGCAGCCGGGACAGCCTCTATGGATATGGCTACACCTTC.

This clone showed up just a few times. The chain employs TRBV5-6 and TRBJ1-2; D unresolved. Deletions cut 4 bases from V and 1 base from J, with 11 bases between. Germline CDR1 reads SGHDT; CDR2 reads YYEEEE. This CDR3 has 14 amino acids. Here the CDR3 DNA reads TGTGCCAGCAGCCCCCTAAGTTATAACTATGGCTACACCTTC. Protein sequence: CASSPLSYNYGYTF.

This chain links TRBV6-6 with TRBJ2-7, with 8 nucleotides matching TRBD1. After removal of 4 bases from V and 5 bases from J, the junction contained 10 bases not matched to a gene. From germline, CDR1 is MNHNY and CDR2 SVGAGI (reference sequence). The CDR3 totals 15 residues. The CDR3 DNA sequence: TGTGCCAGCAGTTTTCCGACAGGGGTCGAGAACGAGCAGTACTTC. Translating it yields CASSFPTGVENEQYF.

The genes are TRBV10-1 and TRBJ1-1; 8 bases are shared with TRBD1. V lost 6 bases to trimming and J lost 1 base; unmatched junction nucleotides: 4. The CDR3 is 14 amino acids. CDR1 is WNHNN and CDR2 is SYGVQD in the germline V gene (reference sequence). DNA of the CDR3: TGCGCCAGCAGCCCCGGGACAGGGAACACTGAAGCTTTCTTT. This translates into CASSPGTGNTEAFF.

The genes are TRBV5-6 and TRBJ2-1; no reliable D call. V shed 1 base and J shed 1 base, with 9 bases lying between them. CDR1 and CDR2 from the germline V gene are SGHDT and YYEEEE. This CDR3 region has 15 residues. CDR3 residues: CASSLTRGSYNEQFF. DNA for the CDR3: TGTGCCAGCAGCTTGACTCGCGGTTCCTACAATGAGCAGTTCTTC.

The genes are TRBV5-4 and TRBJ2-2; TRBD2 agrees at 14 bases. CDR1 SGHNT and CDR2 YYREEE come from the germline V gene (reference sequence). The ends lost 3 bases at V and 7 bases at J; junction bases unmatched: 2. CDR3 size: 15 residues. This CDR3 is CASSSGTSGSGELFF. The CDR3 region has the DNA TGTGCCAGCAGCTCCGGGACTAGCGGGAGCGGGGAGCTGTTTTTT.

The rearrangement joins TRBV9 to TRBJ2-3, with TRBD2 matching 7 bases. Germline-derived CDR1 and CDR2 are SGDLS and YYNGEE. V shed 0 bases, J shed 2 bases, and the junction held 3 bases outside the gene matches. This CDR3 comprises 15 residues. The CDR3 DNA is TGTGCCAGCAGCGTAGGAGCGGGGTACACAGATACGCAGTATTTT. The encoded protein is CASSVGAGYTDTQYF. Full variable domain (rest looked up from reference TRBV9 and TRBJ2-3): DSGVTQTPKHLITATGQRVTLRCSPRSGDLSVYWYQQSLDQGLQFLIQYYNGEERAKGNILERFSAQQFPDLHSELNLSSLELGDSALYFCASSVGAGYTDTQYFGPGTRLTVL.